One T cell receptor (beta chain) is described in this entry. Its antigen is as yet unknown. The sample is drawn from a study of cytomegalovirus exposure and HLA in healthy donors. Study-wide results and limits: Productive rates of about 87% or about 30% were seen for most TCR beta V segments in an earlier analysis. In a later analysis, V- and J-gene trimming of beta chains associated with a DCLRE1C missense variant, replicated independently.

The CDR3 has 14 amino acids. Germline V CDR1 and CDR2: MNHNS, SASEGT. V was pared by 4 bases and J by 7 bases, with 17 bases between. With 60 Vbeta and 13 Jbeta primers, the PCR was carried out. Here immunoSEQ multiplex PCR was the method, and the copy in TCRdb shows in-frame clones only, minus some. The repertoire holds roughly 190,000 clones, about 80% seen once, with roughly 2.8% in the top ten. The sequenced sample consisted of PBMCs. The chain has TRBV6-1 and TRBJ2-7; D may be TRBD2 (5 bases). This receptor was obtained from a woman aged 45-60 years in good health and CMV-seropositive. The CDR3 reads CASSAIEGRGEQYF. CDR3 nucleotides: TGTGCCAGCAGTGCCATCGAGGGAAGAGGGGAGCAGTACTTC.